The clone carrying this T cell receptor (beta chain) was observed at least ten times. TCRdb ran MiXCR on the 5' RACE reads and lists one entry per CDR3 protein. The data hold hundreds of thousands of distinct CDR3 sequences, with about 28% observed a single time. The CDR3 is made up of 13 amino acids. J gave up 7 bases and V 6 bases, and 6 bases lay outside the gene matches. This sample is drawn from a study of identical twins' blood T cells. This clonotype originated in a woman aged 18 to 49 in good health. Sample: PBMCs. V is TRBV12-3 or TRBV12-4 and J is TRBJ2-3; 8 positions agree with TRBD1. The CDR3 reads CASSSDRGNTQYF. The CDR3, as DNA: TGTGCCAGCAGCAGCGACAGGGGTAATACGCAGTATTTT.